One and the same sample provided the 13 T cell receptor beta chains below, sequenced in a study of CD8 T cells in Susac syndrome. Random hexamers served to reverse transcribe roughly 0.45 to 1 ug RNA. TCRdb used MiXCR to reprocess the immunoSEQ multiplex PCR reads, holding one entry per CDR3 protein. The sample consists of about 150,000 distinct CDR3 sequences, about 91% of them appearing once. The material sequenced was CD4+ T cells from PBMCs. The receptors derive from a human donor in good health.

The genes are TRBV7-2 and TRBJ1-5; D uncertain. The CDR3 sequence is 14 residues long. The V end lost 1 base, the J end lost 6 bases, and 10 bases lay between the germline ends. Germline loops: CDR1 SGHTA, CDR2 FQGNSA. CDR3 residues: CASSLDTVGQPQHF. The CDR3 DNA follows: TGTGCCAGCAGCTTAGACACGGTTGGTCAGCCCCAGCATTTT. Full variable domain (rest looked up from reference TRBV7-2 and TRBJ1-5): GAGVSQSPSNKVTEKGKDVELRCDPISGHTALYWYRQSLGQGLEFLIYFQGNSAPDKSGLPSDRFSAERTGGSVSTLTIQRTQQEDSAVYLCASSLDTVGQPQHFGDGTRLSIL.

J is TRBJ2-4 and V is TRBV4-1; 7 nucleotides match TRBD1. The germline V gene encodes CDR1 MGHRA and CDR2 YSYEKL. V lost 2 bases to trimming and J lost 1 base; unmatched junction nucleotides: 8. The length of the CDR3 is 17 residues. This chain's CDR3 is CASSQPTGLAAKNIQYF. The CDR3 DNA follows: TGCGCCAGCAGCCAACCGACAGGGTTAGCGGCCAAAAACATTCAGTACTTC.

The genes are TRBV20-1 and TRBJ1-2; D not resolved. The V gene's germline CDR1 is DFQATT and CDR2 SNEGSKA (reference sequence). Between the trimmed V and J ends, which lost 6 bases and 2 bases, there was a span of 16 bases. CDR3 length: 14 residues. DNA of the CDR3: TGCAGTGCCAAGAGTTGGCAGGCAAACTATGGCTACACCTTC. The encoded protein is CSAKSWQANYGYTF.

This clonotype is a singleton in its sample. The chain recombines TRBV13 with TRBJ2-5; D possibly corresponds to TRBD2 (5 bases). V was clipped by 5 bases and J by 7 bases, with 14 bases between them. This CDR3 is built from 13 residues. Looked up from germline, CDR1 is PRHDT and CDR2 is FYEKMQ (reference sequence). The CDR3 DNA follows: TGTGCCAGCAGCCTGAACTCGGGGAGGACCCAGTACTTC. It yields the protein CASSLNSGRTQYF.

The chain recombines TRBV7-9 with TRBJ2-1; 9 bases fit TRBD1. Germline CDR1 is SEHNR and CDR2 is FQNEAQ (reference sequence). The CDR3 consists of 16 residues. The J segment lost 6 bases and the V segment lost 5 bases, leaving 11 bases of the junction unmatched. CDR3 protein: CASSARTGDVGNEQFF. CDR3 nucleotides: TGTGCCAGCAGCGCCCGGACAGGGGATGTTGGCAATGAGCAGTTCTTC. The full variable domain, rest sourced from reference TRBV7-9 and TRBJ2-1, is DTGVSQNPRHKITKRGQNVTFRCDPISEHNRLYWYRQTLGQGPEFLTYFQNEAQLEKSRLLSDRFSAERPKGSFSTLEIQRTEQGDSAMYLCASSARTGDVGNEQFFGPGTRLTVL.

The rearrangement uses TRBV20-1 and TRBJ1-1; no reliable D call. Looked up from germline, CDR1 is DFQATT and CDR2 is SNEGSKA (reference sequence). Trimming shortened V by 3 bases and J by 3 bases, and 8 bases separated the two germline ends. This CDR3 is 12 amino acids long. The CDR3 region has the DNA TGCAGTGCTAGGCCCATGGACACTGAAGCTTTCTTT. Translated, it gives CSARPMDTEAFF.

The DNA of the CDR3 is TGTGCCAGCTCACCAGGGACAGGGGGCGCGGGGAGTGCCTACGAGCAGTACTTC. Protein product: CASSPGTGGAGSAYEQYF. The chain is built from TRBV18 and TRBJ2-7, with TRBD1 identical over 12 bases. The V gene end was trimmed by 2 bases and the J gene end by 2 bases; junction bases not matched to a gene: 10. Per the germline V gene, CDR1 is KGHSH and CDR2 is LQKENI. This CDR3 contains 18 residues.

The chain combines TRBV5-1 with TRBJ2-3; D is possibly TRBD2 (6 bases). The germline V gene has CDR1 SGHRS and CDR2 YFSETQ. V was clipped by 6 bases and J by 6 bases, with 17 bases between them. CDR3 length: 14 residues. CDR3 sequence: CASTRDSEGDTQYF. The CDR3 DNA follows: TGCGCCAGCACCCGGGACTCCGAAGGGGATACGCAGTATTTT.

This chain connects TRBV25-1 to TRBJ2-7; a possible D gene is TRBD2 (6 bases). The V and J ends lost 3 bases and 9 bases respectively, with 15 bases between them. CDR1 and CDR2 from the germline V gene are MGHDK and SYGVNS. The CDR3 covers 13 residues. This chain's CDR3 is CASSDGGITGQYF. The DNA for the CDR3 is TGTGCCAGCAGTGACGGGGGTATCACAGGGCAGTACTTC.

The chain has TRBV10-2 and TRBJ2-5, with a weak D call TRBD2 (6 bases). CDR1 and CDR2 (germline): WSHSY, SAAADI. V was cut by 8 bases and J by 3 bases, with 10 bases left in between. This CDR3 has 12 residues. CDR3 loop: CASGIAEETQYF. The CDR3 DNA is TGCGCCAGCGGAATAGCGGAAGAGACCCAGTACTTC.

This clonotype has only one observation. V gene TRBV9 combines with J gene TRBJ2-3; possible D gene TRBD2, 5 bases. Germline V CDR1 and CDR2: SGDLS, YYNGEE. Between the trimmed V and J ends, which lost 3 bases and 2 bases, there was a span of 19 bases. The CDR3 contains 17 residues. In DNA form, the CDR3 reads TGTGCCAGCAGCGGATACGAAGGCCCCCGGGACACAGATACGCAGTATTTT. Translation gives CASSGYEGPRDTDTQYF.

The rearrangement joins TRBV20-1 to TRBJ2-6; the D is unclear. The CDR3 totals 12 residues. The germline CDR1 and CDR2 sequences are DFQATT and SNEGSKA (reference sequence). Trimming took off 7 bases at V and 2 bases at J, with 6 bases between the two ends. As DNA, the CDR3 is TGCAGTGGGGCCCCTGGGGCCAACGTCCTGACTTTC. The encoded protein is CSGAPGANVLTF.

The chain employs TRBV3-1 and TRBJ1-5, with unresolved D. Germline V gene lookup returns CDR1 LGHDT and CDR2 YNNKEL (reference sequence). V was cut by 1 base and J by 7 bases, with 8 bases left in between. The CDR3 contains 13 residues. The CDR3 is CASSQVRSQPQHF. Here the CDR3 DNA reads TGTGCCAGCAGCCAAGTTAGATCGCAGCCCCAGCATTTT.